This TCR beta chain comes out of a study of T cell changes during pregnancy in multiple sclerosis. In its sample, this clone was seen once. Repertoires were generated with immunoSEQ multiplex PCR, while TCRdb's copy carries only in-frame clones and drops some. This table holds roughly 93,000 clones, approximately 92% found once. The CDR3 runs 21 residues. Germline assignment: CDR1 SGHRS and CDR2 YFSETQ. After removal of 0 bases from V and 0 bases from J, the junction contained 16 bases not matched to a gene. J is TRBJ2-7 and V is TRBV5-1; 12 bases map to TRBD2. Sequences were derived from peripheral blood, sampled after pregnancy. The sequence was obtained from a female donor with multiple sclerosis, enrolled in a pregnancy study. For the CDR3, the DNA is TGCGCCAGCAGCTTGGAAGGAATGACTAGCGGGAGACCCCAGAGCTCCTACGAGCAGTACTTC. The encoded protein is CASSLEGMTSGRPQSSYEQYF.